Below, 27 T cell receptor beta chains from the same sample are listed, as sequenced in a study of blood T cell repertoires in COVID-19. Sequencing was performed with immunoSEQ multiplex PCR; in TCRdb, only in-frame clones are kept and a portion is missing. This table holds about 170,000 clones, approximately 87% found once. The sample was PBMCs or T cells enriched from blood (not recorded which). The receptors come from a woman aged 45-59 years who had recovered from COVID-19.

The V gene is TRBV7-2, the J gene TRBJ2-1; 15 nucleotides align to TRBD2. Germline V gene lookup returns CDR1 SGHTA and CDR2 FQGNSA. CDR3 length: 16 residues. Losses at the gene ends were 5 bases for V and 10 bases for J; bases not matched to a gene: 9. In DNA, the CDR3 is TGTGCCAGCAGCCCCCGGACTAGCGGGGGGGCGGGGGAGCAGTTCTTC. This sequence encodes CASSPRTSGGAGEQFF.

The chain uses TRBV27 and TRBJ1-6; D is possibly TRBD1 (5 bases). CDR3 length: 13 residues. Per germline, CDR1 MNHEY and CDR2 SMNVEV (reference sequence). V lost 5 bases, J lost 10 bases, and 12 bases lay in between. The CDR3 loop is CASSRQGTSPLHF. The DNA of the CDR3 is TGTGCCAGCAGTAGGCAGGGAACCTCACCCCTCCACTTT.

This clone was detected a few times. This chain uses TRBV5-4 with TRBJ2-2; tentatively, D is TRBD1 (6 bases). The germline V gene encodes CDR1 SGHNT and CDR2 YYREEE (reference sequence). The CDR3 is 15 amino acids. V lost 4 bases and J 2 bases, leaving 12 bases between the germline ends. CDR3 in DNA: TGTGCCAGCAGCACGAGGACAGAAAACACCGGGGAGCTGTTTTTT. Amino acid sequence: CASSTRTENTGELFF.

This clone was recorded only once. V gene TRBV12-5 combines with J gene TRBJ1-6; possibly TRBD1 for D (5 bases). There are 17 residues in the CDR3. V lost 9 bases to trimming and J lost 1 base, with 19 bases between them. Germline V gene lookup returns CDR1 LGHNT and CDR2 FRNRAP. The CDR3 DNA reads TGTGCTAGCGCCGACAGAGGCGGTTTGTCCTATAATTCACCCCTCCACTTT. Translation gives CASADRGGLSYNSPLHF.

The rearrangement links TRBV23-1 to TRBJ2-1; D perhaps matches TRBD1 (6 bases). TRBV23-1 is an ORF for which the function is uncertain. The CDR3 covers 13 residues. The V end lost 3 bases, the J end lost 7 bases, and 10 bases lay between the germline ends. The CDR3 DNA is TGCGCCAGCAGTCACAGGGGAAGGAATGAGCAGTTCTTC. It yields the protein CASSHRGRNEQFF.

V usage is TRBV19 and J usage is TRBJ2-3; the match to TRBD1 covers 9 bases. CDR1 is LNHDA, CDR2 SQIVND, per germline (reference sequence). There are 13 residues in the CDR3. V gave up 7 bases and J gave up 8 bases; unmatched junction bases: 7. CDR3 sequence (DNA): TGTGCCAGTACCCCGGGGGGACAGGGTACGCAGTATTTT. Its protein product is CASTPGGQGTQYF. Full variable domain (missing parts from reference TRBV19 and TRBJ2-3): DGGITQSPKYLFRKEGQNVTLSCEQNLNHDAMYWYRQDPGQGLRLIYYSQIVNDFQKGDIAEGYSVSREKKESFPLTVTSAQKNPTAFYLCASTPGGQGTQYFGPGTRLTVL.

This chain joins TRBV28 and TRBJ2-6; the D is unclear. V lost 3 bases and J lost 1, with 7 bases in between. The CDR3 contains 15 residues. Per germline, CDR1 MDHEN and CDR2 SYDVKM. The CDR3 nucleotides read TGTGCCAGCAGTTTGATCAGTTCTGGGGCCAACGTCCTGACTTTC. It is translated as CASSLISSGANVLTF. The variable domain in full, with the rest retrieved from reference TRBV28 and TRBJ2-6, is DVKVTQSSRYLVKRTGEKVFLECVQDMDHENMFWYRQDPGLGLRLIYFSYDVKMKEKGDIPEGYSVSREKKERFSLILESASTNQTSMYLCASSLISSGANVLTFGAGSRLTVL.

This chain uses TRBV18 with TRBJ2-7; 9 bases align to TRBD1. This CDR3 region has 15 residues. J gave up 2 bases and V 6 bases, and 8 bases lay outside the gene matches. Germline CDR1 and CDR2: KGHSH and LQKENI. The CDR3 DNA reads TGTGCCAGCTCGTCCGGGACAGGGCCCACCTACGAGCAGTACGTC. Its translation is CASSSGTGPTYEQYV.

The rearrangement links TRBV19 to TRBJ1-2; 7 nucleotides agree with TRBD1. The trim removed 6 bases at V and 4 bases at J, leaving 5 bases unmatched. Germline CDR1 is LNHDA and CDR2 is SQIVND (reference sequence). The CDR3 length is 13 residues. CDR3 in DNA: TGTGCCAGTAGCCCGGACAGGAGCTATGGCTACACCTTC. This translates into CASSPDRSYGYTF. The full variable domain, its missing parts supplied by reference TRBV19 and TRBJ1-2, is DGGITQSPKYLFRKEGQNVTLSCEQNLNHDAMYWYRQDPGQGLRLIYYSQIVNDFQKGDIAEGYSVSREKKESFPLTVTSAQKNPTAFYLCASSPDRSYGYTFGSGTRLTVV.

V usage is TRBV11-3 and J usage is TRBJ2-3, with 9 bases aligning to TRBD2. Germline-derived CDR1 and CDR2 are SGHNT and YENEEA. The CDR3 sequence is 19 residues long. The V and J ends lost 8 bases and 2 bases, in that order; junction bases with no gene match: 20. CDR3 region: CASHLGTSNLLLLTDTQYF. The CDR3 coding sequence is TGTGCCAGCCACCTCGGGACTAGCAACCTCCTCCTCCTCACAGATACGCAGTATTTT. Full variable domain (rest looked up from reference TRBV11-3 and TRBJ2-3): EAGVVQSPRYKIIEKKQPVAFWCNPISGHNTLYWYLQNLGQGPELLIRYENEEAVDDSQLPKDRFSAERLKGVDSTLKIQPAELGDSAVYLCASHLGTSNLLLLTDTQYFGPGTRLTVL.

The J gene is TRBJ2-2, the V gene TRBV4-2, with 7 bases that match TRBD2. CDR1 and CDR2 (germline): LGHNA, YNFKEQ. The CDR3 is 16 residues long. J was trimmed by 2 bases and V by 4 bases; bases with no gene match: 7. The chain's CDR3 is CASSPGLQSNTGELFF. DNA for the CDR3: TGTGCCAGCAGCCCGGGACTACAAAGTAACACCGGGGAGCTGTTTTTT.

This chain links TRBV7-2 with TRBJ1-6; D perhaps matches TRBD1 (5 bases). The CDR3 contains 15 residues. The V and J ends lost 2 bases and 10 bases respectively, with 15 bases between them. The germline gives CDR1 SGHTA, CDR2 FQGNSA. CDR3 DNA: TGTGCCAGCAGCTTATCGGCAGGGAGGGGATCACCCCTCCACTTT. Amino acids: CASSLSAGRGSPLHF.

The rearrangement links TRBV3-1 (or the pseudogene TRBV3-2) to TRBJ1-1; D remains ambiguous. The germline V and J ends were trimmed by 4 bases and 8 bases, with 11 bases remaining between them. Germline CDR1 and CDR2: LGHDT and YNNKEL (reference sequence). This CDR3 region has 12 residues. CDR3: CASSRLDMEAFF. Here the CDR3 DNA reads TGTGCCAGCAGCCGCCTAGATATGGAAGCTTTCTTT.

The CDR3 DNA reads TGTGCCAGCAGCGTCCGGGACAGGGATGAAAAACTGTTTTTT. Amino acids: CASSVRDRDEKLFF. This chain joins TRBV11-2 and TRBJ1-4, with 9 bases matching TRBD1. The CDR3 extends over 14 amino acids. J gave up 6 bases and V 5 bases, and 4 bases lay outside the gene matches. Germline V lookup: CDR1 SGHAT, CDR2 FQNNGV.

This chain connects TRBV7-2 to TRBJ2-3; no clear D. Trimming took off 5 bases at V and 2 bases at J, with 14 bases between the two ends. Germline V gene sequence: CDR1 SGHTA, CDR2 FQGNSA. CDR3 length: 15 residues. The CDR3 sequence: CASSPQGGFTDTQYF. CDR3 DNA sequence: TGTGCCAGCAGCCCCCAAGGCGGTTTCACAGATACGCAGTATTTT.

The genes are TRBV19 and TRBJ1-1, with 7 positions matching TRBD1. There are 13 residues in the CDR3. V was pared by 6 bases and J by 8 bases, with 9 bases of the junction left unmatched. CDR1 is LNHDA and CDR2 is SQIVND in the germline V gene (reference sequence). CDR3 loop: CASSWDSSKEAFF. CDR3 DNA sequence: TGTGCCAGTAGCTGGGACAGCTCAAAAGAAGCTTTCTTT.

The chain couples TRBV12-3 or TRBV12-4 to TRBJ2-5; TRBD2 might be the D (5 bases). Trimming left V 5 bases short and J 9 bases short, with 10 bases between. This CDR3 is 11 amino acids long. Written as DNA, the CDR3 is TGTGCCAGCAGTACCCTGGGAGCCCAGTACTTC. Amino acids: CASSTLGAQYF.

J is TRBJ1-5 and V is TRBV18; D call uncertain. CDR3 size: 16 residues. The germline V gene encodes CDR1 KGHSH and CDR2 LQKENI. The germline V and J ends were trimmed by 6 bases and 4 bases, with 19 bases remaining between them. The CDR3 loop is CASSQVRAAQNQPQHF. The CDR3 DNA follows: TGTGCCAGCTCGCAGGTGCGGGCCGCTCAAAATCAGCCCCAGCATTTT.

This chain links TRBV12-5 with TRBJ1-1; D perhaps matches TRBD1 (5 bases). The CDR3 runs to 15 residues. Germline CDR1 reads LGHNT; CDR2 reads FRNRAP. Trimming took 8 bases from V and 6 from J, leaving 22 bases between them. In nucleotides, the CDR3 is TGTGCTAGTCAACGGGGGTTCGGAATGGAAGCTGAAGCTTTCTTT. The encoded protein is CASQRGFGMEAEAFF.

This clone has only one observation. The chain is built from TRBV12-3 or TRBV12-4 and TRBJ2-1, with D possibly being TRBD2 (5 bases). Deletions cut 6 bases from V and 8 bases from J, with 14 bases between. CDR3 size: 13 residues. The DNA for the CDR3 is TGTGCCAGCAGGGCACGGGCCGGGGATGAGCAGTTCTTC. This translates into CASRARAGDEQFF.

This chain links TRBV2 with TRBJ1-2, with TRBD1 as a possible D gene (6 bases). Germline V gives CDR1 SNHLY, CDR2 FYNNEI. V was shortened by 6 bases and J by 4 bases, with 18 bases between the two germline ends. This CDR3 has 15 residues. The CDR3 loop is CASRAPGQGFYGYTF. CDR3 DNA: TGTGCCAGCAGGGCCCCGGGGCAGGGGTTCTATGGCTACACCTTC.

The chain has TRBV12-3 or TRBV12-4 and TRBJ1-6; D might be TRBD1 (6 bases). The CDR3 extends over 13 amino acids. Trimming cost V 5 bases and J 10 bases, with 12 bases left between them. CDR3 nucleotides: TGTGCCAGCAGTGATTCAGGGGAATCACCCCTCCACTTT. It is translated as CASSDSGESPLHF.

The gene calls are TRBV13 and TRBJ2-3, with 12 bases matching TRBD2. The CDR3 contains 20 residues. Unmatched junction bases numbered 17, after V lost 4 bases and J lost 3 bases. Germline V gene data show CDR1 as PRHDT and CDR2 as FYEKMQ (reference sequence). The CDR3 DNA reads TGTGCCAGCAGCTCAACTATGGGGACTAGCGGGCCCCGTGGGACAGATACGCAGTATTTT. Translated, it gives CASSSTMGTSGPRGTDTQYF.

The chain combines TRBV3-1 (or the pseudogene TRBV3-2) with TRBJ1-2, with D perhaps TRBD1 (6 bases). Germline CDR1 is LGHDT and CDR2 is YNNKEL (reference sequence). The CDR3 sequence is 14 residues long. V was cut by 4 bases and J by 2 bases, with 11 bases left in between. CDR3 protein: CASSLSGTNYGYTF. In DNA, the CDR3 is TGTGCCAGCAGCCTATCCGGGACAAACTATGGCTACACCTTC.

The chain has TRBV16 and TRBJ1-5; D is undetermined. Per the germline V gene, CDR1 is KGHSY and CDR2 is FQNENV. Trimming cost V 3 bases and J 0 bases, with 6 bases left between them. The CDR3 covers 14 residues. CDR3 amino acids: CASSQGNSNQPQHF. CDR3 sequence (DNA): TGTGCCAGCAGCCAGGGCAATAGCAATCAGCCCCAGCATTTT.

The chain couples TRBV7-2 to TRBJ2-1; a possible D gene is TRBD2 (5 bases). The CDR3 is made up of 15 amino acids. Trimming took 1 base from V and 2 from J, leaving 9 bases between them. The germline V gene has CDR1 SGHTA and CDR2 FQGNSA. The DNA of the CDR3 is TGTGCCAGCAGCTTAGTTGGGAGTACCTACAATGAGCAGTTCTTC. Amino acids: CASSLVGSTYNEQFF.

This chain joins TRBV19 and TRBJ1-5; 8 nucleotides line up with TRBD1. The CDR3 length is 15 residues. The V segment lost 4 bases and the J segment 6 bases; nucleotides outside the gene matches: 8. The V gene's germline CDR1 is LNHDA and CDR2 SQIVND (reference sequence). The CDR3 nucleotides are TGTGCCAGTAGTAGGTTTGCAGGGGGCAGTCAGCCCCAGCATTTT. Translated, it gives CASSRFAGGSQPQHF.